This entry describes one T cell receptor beta chain. Its antigen remains unidentified. The data were produced by immunoSEQ multiplex PCR, yet TCRdb's version contains in-frame clones alone and is incomplete. The table has about 130,000 clones, about 84% seen once. This CDR3 comprises 16 residues. The germline V gene encodes CDR1 SEHNR and CDR2 FQNEAQ (reference sequence). With 5 bases clipped from V and 1 base from J, the junction kept 5 bases outside the gene matches. This specimen comes from a study of PD-L1 blockade in urothelial cancer. The wider study: Patients went on atezolizumab in the mid-2010s, receiving 1,200 mg intravenously every 3 weeks. Researchers found blood samples held a median of 141,255 T cells. Study observations and caveats: It was durable-benefit patients whose tumor-associated blood clones expanded more at 3 weeks.

Described time point: peripheral blood 6 weeks after treatment start. Each individual provided 1 to 8 samples (taken pretreatment and on-treatment). The TCR was taken from a man in his fifties with urothelial cancer. This material consisted of PBMCs, taken around atezolizumab (anti-PD-L1) treatment. This sequence joins TRBV7-9 and TRBJ2-3, with 11 bases that match TRBD2. In DNA, the CDR3 is TGTGCCAGCAGCAGGACGGGACTAGCGGGCACAGATACGCAGTATTTT. It specifies CASSRTGLAGTDTQYF.